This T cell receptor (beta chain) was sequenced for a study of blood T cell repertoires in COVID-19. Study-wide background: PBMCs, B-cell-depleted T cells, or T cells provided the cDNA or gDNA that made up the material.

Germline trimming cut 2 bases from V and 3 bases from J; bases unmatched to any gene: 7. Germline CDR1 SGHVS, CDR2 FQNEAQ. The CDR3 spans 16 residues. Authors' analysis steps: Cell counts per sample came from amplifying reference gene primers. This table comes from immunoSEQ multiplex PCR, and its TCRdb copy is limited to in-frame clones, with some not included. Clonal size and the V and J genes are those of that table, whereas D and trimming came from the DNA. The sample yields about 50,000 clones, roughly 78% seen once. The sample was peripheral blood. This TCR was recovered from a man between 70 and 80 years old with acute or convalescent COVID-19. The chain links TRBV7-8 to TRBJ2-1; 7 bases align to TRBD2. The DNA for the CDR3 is TGTGCCAGCAGCTTATCCGGCGGGAGCATCTACAATGAGCAGTTCTTC. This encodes CASSLSGGSIYNEQFF.